The text below deals with one TCR beta chain. Treatment here: about 20 received Ad26.COV2.S at low or high dose, single or two shots; roughly five received placebo; per-sample allocation not given. Collection of the samples took place on day 63 after the first injection of vaccine or placebo. The repertoire was sequenced with immunoSEQ multiplex PCR; TCRdb's copy has only in-frame clones and lacks some. The repertoire holds about 350,000 clones, with 88% as singletons. The record originates from a study of Ad26.COV2.S vaccination and SARS-CoV-2 variants. V lost 5 bases and J lost 2; bases outside the gene matches: 4. This CDR3 has 15 amino acids. CDR1 SGHNT and CDR2 YYREEE come from the germline V gene (reference sequence).

The chain couples TRBV5-4 to TRBJ2-1; 10 nucleotides match TRBD1. This receptor was taken from a person between 18 and 65 years old who received the Ad26.COV2.S COVID-19 vaccine or a placebo. The material was peripheral blood, obtained in a trial of Ad26.COV2.S vaccine versus placebo. The CDR3 DNA follows: TGTGCCAGCAGTCGGGACAGGGGAACCTACAATGAGCAGTTCTTC. Translating gives CASSRDRGTYNEQFF.